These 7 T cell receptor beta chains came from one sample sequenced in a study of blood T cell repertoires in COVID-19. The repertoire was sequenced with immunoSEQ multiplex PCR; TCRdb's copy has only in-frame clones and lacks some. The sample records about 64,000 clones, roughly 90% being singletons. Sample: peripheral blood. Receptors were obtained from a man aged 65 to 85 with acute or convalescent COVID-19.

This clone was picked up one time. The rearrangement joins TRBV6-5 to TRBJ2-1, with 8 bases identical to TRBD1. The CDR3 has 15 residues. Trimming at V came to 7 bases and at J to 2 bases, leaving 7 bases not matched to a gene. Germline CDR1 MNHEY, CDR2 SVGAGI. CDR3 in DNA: TGTGCCAGCACGGCAAACAGGGGGACCTACAATGAGCAGTTCTTC. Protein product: CASTANRGTYNEQFF.

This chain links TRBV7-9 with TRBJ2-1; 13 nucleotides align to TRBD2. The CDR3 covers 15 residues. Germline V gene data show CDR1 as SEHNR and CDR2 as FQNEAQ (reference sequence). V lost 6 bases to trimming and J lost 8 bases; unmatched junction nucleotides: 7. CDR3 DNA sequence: TGTGCCAGCAGAAGACTAGCGGGGGGCTGGGATGAGCAGTTCTTC. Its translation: CASRRLAGGWDEQFF.

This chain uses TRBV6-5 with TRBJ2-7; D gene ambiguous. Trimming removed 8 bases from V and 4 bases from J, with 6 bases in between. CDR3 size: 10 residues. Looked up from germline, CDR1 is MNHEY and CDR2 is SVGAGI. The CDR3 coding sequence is TGTGCCAGCCCAATGTACGAGCAGTACTTC. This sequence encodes CASPMYEQYF.

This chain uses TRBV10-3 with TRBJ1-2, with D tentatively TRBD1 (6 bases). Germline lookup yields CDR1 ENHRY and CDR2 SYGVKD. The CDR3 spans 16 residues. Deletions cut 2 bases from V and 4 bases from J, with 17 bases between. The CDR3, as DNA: TGTGCCATCAGTGAGACTGGGGAGGGGGGACTCTATGGCTACACCTTC. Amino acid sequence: CAISETGEGGLYGYTF.

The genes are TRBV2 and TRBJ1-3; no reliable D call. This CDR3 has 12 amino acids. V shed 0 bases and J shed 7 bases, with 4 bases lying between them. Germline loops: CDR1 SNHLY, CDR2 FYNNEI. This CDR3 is CASSEAYNTIYF. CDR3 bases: TGTGCCAGCAGTGAAGCGTATAACACCATATATTTT.

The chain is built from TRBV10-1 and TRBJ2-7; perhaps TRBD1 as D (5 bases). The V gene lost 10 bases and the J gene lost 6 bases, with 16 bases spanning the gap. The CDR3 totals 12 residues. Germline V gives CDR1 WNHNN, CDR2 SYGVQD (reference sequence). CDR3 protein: CATDRDQCEQYF. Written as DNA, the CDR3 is TGCGCCACAGACAGAGATCAGTGCGAGCAGTACTTC.

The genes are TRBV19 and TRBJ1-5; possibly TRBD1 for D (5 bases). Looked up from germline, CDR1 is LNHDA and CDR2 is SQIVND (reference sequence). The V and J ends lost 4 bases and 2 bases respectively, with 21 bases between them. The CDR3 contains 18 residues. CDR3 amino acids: CASSTQTAGRGGNQPQHF. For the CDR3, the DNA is TGTGCCAGTAGTACCCAAACCGCAGGGAGGGGAGGCAATCAGCCCCAGCATTTT.